This T cell receptor beta chain was captured by sequencing in a study of T-cell memory formation after mild COVID-19. Study-level results: There were some responding clones in pre-infection memory, which suggested that cross-reactive memory had joined. Clones that shrank (day 15 to 85) were balanced CD4/CD8, whereas later expanders leaned CD4+.

Of note for this clonotype: Its antigen is not known.

cDNA libraries for TCR alpha and TCR beta, carrying sample barcodes and UMIs, came from 5'RACE with constant-segment primers. TCRdb processed the 5' RACE reads anew with MiXCR; each CDR3 protein has one entry. The sample includes fewer than 650,000 distinct CDR3 sequences, less than 25% of them seen just once. Trimming removed 3 bases from V and 0 bases from J, with 15 bases in between. Germline V gene data show CDR1 as SGHNT and CDR2 as YYREEE (reference sequence). There are 17 residues in the CDR3. The V and J genes are TRBV5-4 and TRBJ2-2, with D possibly matching TRBD1 (6 bases). The TCR originated in an adult woman who had mild COVID-19 (a few samples of this study predate the infection). Cell type and time point are not known. Sequenced sample: PBMCs or a T cell subset sorted from them (not recorded which). The CDR3 DNA reads as TGTGCCAGCAGCTCGGCCGGACAGCGCGCGAACACCGGGGAGCTGTTTTTT. Translating it yields CASSSAGQRANTGELFF. The full variable domain, completed using reference TRBV5-4 and TRBJ2-2, is ETGVTQSPTHLIKTRGQQVTLRCSSQSGHNTVSWYQQALGQGPQFIFQYYREEENGRGNFPPRFSGLQFPNYSSELNVNALELDDSALYLCASSSAGQRANTGELFFGEGSRLTVL.